This T cell receptor beta chain was captured in a study of T cell responses to AZD1222 COVID-19 vaccine. Assay used: immunoSEQ multiplex PCR; TCRdb lists only in-frame clones, some missing. The sample shows approximately 120,000 clones, roughly 87% of them seen only once. The V and J ends lost 3 bases and 9 bases respectively, with 6 bases between them. The CDR3 contains 12 residues. Germline lookup yields CDR1 MNHEY and CDR2 SMNVEV (reference sequence). The receptor comes from an adult in good health. The chain is built from TRBV27 and TRBJ1-6; D gene unclear. The sequenced sample was peripheral blood, obtained on day 0 of AZD1222 vaccination. The CDR3 coding sequence is TGTGCCAGCAGTTTCTCTCGTTCACCCCTCCACTTT. Residues: CASSFSRSPLHF.